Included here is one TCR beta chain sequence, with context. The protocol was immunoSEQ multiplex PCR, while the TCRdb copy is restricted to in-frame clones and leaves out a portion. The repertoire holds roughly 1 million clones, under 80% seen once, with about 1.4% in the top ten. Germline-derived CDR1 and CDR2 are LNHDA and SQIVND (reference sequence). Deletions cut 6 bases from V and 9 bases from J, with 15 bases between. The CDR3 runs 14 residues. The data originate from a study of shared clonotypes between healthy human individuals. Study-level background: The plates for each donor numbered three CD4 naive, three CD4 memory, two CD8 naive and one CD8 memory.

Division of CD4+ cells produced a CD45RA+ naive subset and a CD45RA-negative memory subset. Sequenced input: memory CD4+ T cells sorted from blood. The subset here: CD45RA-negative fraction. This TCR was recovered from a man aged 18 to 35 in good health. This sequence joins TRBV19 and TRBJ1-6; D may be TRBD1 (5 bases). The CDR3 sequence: CASSQSRDRSPLHF. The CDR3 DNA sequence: TGTGCCAGTAGCCAATCCAGGGATCGTTCACCCCTCCACTTT.